This T cell receptor beta chain was documented in a study of monozygotic twins with cystic fibrosis. Study-wide results and caveats: Age, concordance and disease severity did not associate with shared CDR3 numbers.

Measured with immunoSEQ multiplex PCR; TCRdb has only the in-frame clones, and not every one. This table holds 25,000 to 40,000 clones, roughly 97% found once. This CDR3 spans 14 amino acids. CDR1 is SSHAT and CDR2 is FNYEAQ in the germline V gene (reference sequence). A note on this clone: The antigen remains unidentified. The junction differs from germline at one of its ends, possibly a read error.

The chain combines TRBV7-7 with TRBJ1-4; D perhaps matches TRBD1 (5 bases). The receptor comes from a girl aged 2 to 10 with cystic fibrosis. The sample consisted of blood. CDR3 sequence reads: CASSPTDFNEKLFF. In DNA form, the CDR3 reads TGTGCTAGCAGCCCGACAGACTTTAATGAAAAACTGTTTTTT.